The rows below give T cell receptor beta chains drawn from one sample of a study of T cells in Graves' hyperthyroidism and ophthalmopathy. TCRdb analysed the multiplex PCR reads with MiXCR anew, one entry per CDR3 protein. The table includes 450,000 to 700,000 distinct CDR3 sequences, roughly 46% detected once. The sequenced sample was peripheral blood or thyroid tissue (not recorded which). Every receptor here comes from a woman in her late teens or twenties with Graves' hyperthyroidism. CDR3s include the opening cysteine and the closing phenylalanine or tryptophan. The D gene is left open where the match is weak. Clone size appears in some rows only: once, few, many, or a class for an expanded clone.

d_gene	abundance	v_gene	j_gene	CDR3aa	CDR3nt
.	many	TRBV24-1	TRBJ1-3	CATSDEDSSGNTIYF	TGTGCCACCAGTGATGAAGACTCTTCTGGAAACACCATATATTTT
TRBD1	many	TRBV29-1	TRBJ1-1	CSAGTGEPEAFF	TGCAGCGCCGGGACAGGAGAACCTGAAGCTTTCTTT
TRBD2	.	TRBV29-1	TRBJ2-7	CSVETSGIGDERYF	TGCAGCGTTGAGACTAGCGGGATAGGGGACGAGCGGTACTTC
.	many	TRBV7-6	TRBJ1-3	CASSLATYSGNTIYF	TGTGCCAGCAGCTTAGCAACATACTCTGGAAACACCATATATTTT
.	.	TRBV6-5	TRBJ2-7	CASSYGDTYEQYF	TGTGCCAGCAGTTATGGGGACACCTACGAGCAGTACTTC
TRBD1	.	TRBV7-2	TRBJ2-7	CASSTEDRAYEQYF	TGTGCCAGCAGCACTGAGGACAGGGCCTACGAGCAGTACTTC
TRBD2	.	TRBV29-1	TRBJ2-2	CSVSGLAGGTGELFF	TGCAGCGTCTCCGGACTAGCGGGAGGCACCGGGGAGCTGTTTTTT
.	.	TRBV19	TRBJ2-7	CASSDPTGNYEQYF	TGTGCCAGCAGTGACCCGACTGGTAACTACGAGCAGTACTTC
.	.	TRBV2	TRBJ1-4	CASRGTSVNEKLFF	TGTGCCAGCAGGGGGACGAGCGTTAATGAAAAACTGTTTTTT
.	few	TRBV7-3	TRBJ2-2	CASSLHSGSNTGELFF	TGTGCCAGCAGCTTACATAGCGGTTCGAACACCGGGGAGCTGTTTTTT
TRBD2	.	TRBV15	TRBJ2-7	CATSSYPGGTTEQYF	TGTGCCACCAGCAGTTATCCTGGGGGGACTACCGAGCAGTACTTC
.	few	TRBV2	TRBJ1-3	CASREGSGNTIYF	TGTGCCAGCAGGGAGGGGTCCGGAAACACCATATATTTT
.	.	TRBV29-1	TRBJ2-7	CSHGRGGYEQYF	TGCAGCCATGGCAGGGGTGGCTACGAGCAGTACTTC
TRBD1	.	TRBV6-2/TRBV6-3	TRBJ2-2	CASRQGPNTGELFF	TGTGCCAGCCGACAGGGCCCAAACACCGGGGAGCTGTTTTTT
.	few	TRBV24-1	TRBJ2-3	CATSDLRGSESTDTQYF	TGTGCCACCAGTGATTTGCGGGGCTCGGAAAGCACAGATACGCAGTATTTT
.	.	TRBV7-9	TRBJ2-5	CASSLGVNETQYF	TGTGCCAGCAGCTTAGGGGTAAATGAGACCCAGTACTTC
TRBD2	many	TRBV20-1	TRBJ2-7	CSARDSAGSSYEQYF	TGCAGTGCTAGAGATTCAGCGGGGAGCTCCTACGAGCAGTACTTC
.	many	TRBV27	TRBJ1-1	CASSPGIVNTEAFF	TGTGCCAGCAGCCCCGGAATAGTGAACACTGAAGCTTTCTTT
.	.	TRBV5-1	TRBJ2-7	CASSVGKSLIPPSEQYF	TGCGCCAGCAGCGTTGGAAAATCACTAATCCCACCGTCTGAGCAGTACTTC
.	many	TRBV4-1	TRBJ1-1	CASSQVRGRGAFF	TGCGCCAGCAGCCAAGTGAGGGGCCGGGGGGCTTTCTTT
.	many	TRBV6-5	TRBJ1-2	CASSYSPYHLNYGYTF	TGTGCCAGCAGTTACTCCCCCTACCACCTAAACTATGGCTACACCTTC
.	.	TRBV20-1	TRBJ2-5	CSANRRAQETQYF	TGCAGTGCTAATCGGAGGGCCCAGGAGACCCAGTACTTC
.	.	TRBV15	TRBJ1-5	CATSSERGLDQPQHF	TGTGCCACCAGCAGTGAACGGGGGTTGGACCAGCCCCAGCATTTT
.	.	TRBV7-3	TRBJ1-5	CASSQEGKHYNQPQHF	TGTGCCAGCAGCCAAGAAGGTAAACACTATAATCAGCCCCAGCATTTT